This T cell receptor beta chain was obtained from a study of breast tumors, draining lymph nodes, adjacent tissues. Findings of the study overall: Findings are consistent with lymph node origin and intratumoral expansion of most tumor T cells. Tumor TCR diversity was below lymph nodes but above nontumor tissue.

One entry per CDR3 protein, called by TCRdb with MiXCR from the multiplex PCR reads. The table records under 250,000 distinct CDR3 sequences, less than 40% of them present only once. Samples came from axillary lymph nodes draining the breast cancer. This clonotype showed up many times. As yet, its antigen is unknown. This CDR3 region has 16 residues. The V gene end was trimmed by 6 bases and the J gene end by 4 bases; junction bases not matched to a gene: 14. The rearrangement uses TRBV12-3 or TRBV12-4 and TRBJ1-2; 7 nucleotides agree with TRBD1. Material for sequencing was axillary lymph node tissue. This TCR came from a female donor with breast cancer. Some clones in this sample may be carry-over from other donors' samples. The CDR3, as DNA: TGTGCCAGCAGCCAGATGACAGGGACTAAAGTCTATGGCTACACCTTC. Amino acid sequence: CASSQMTGTKVYGYTF.